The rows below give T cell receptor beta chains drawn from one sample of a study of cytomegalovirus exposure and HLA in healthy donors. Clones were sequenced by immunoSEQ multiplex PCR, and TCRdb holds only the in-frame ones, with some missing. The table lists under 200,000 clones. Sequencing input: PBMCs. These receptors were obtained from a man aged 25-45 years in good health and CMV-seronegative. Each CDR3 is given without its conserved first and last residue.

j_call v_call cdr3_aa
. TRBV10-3 AISPGLAGGLSSYEQY
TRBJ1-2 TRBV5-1 ASSLEAGLHYGYT
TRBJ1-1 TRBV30 AWSPGDTEAF
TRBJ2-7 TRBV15 ATSRDGLGQGNYEQY
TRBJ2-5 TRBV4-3 ASSQDLERGYGETQY
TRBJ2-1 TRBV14 ASSQVLAGGGEQF
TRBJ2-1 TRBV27 ASSFSAGDSYNEQF
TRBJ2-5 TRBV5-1 ASRGGGETQY
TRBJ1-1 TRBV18 ASSPQGGRRTEAF
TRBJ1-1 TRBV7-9 ASSLKTGRPTEAF
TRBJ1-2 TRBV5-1 ASSPARDTSYT
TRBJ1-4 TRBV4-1 ASSPGTVTHEKLF
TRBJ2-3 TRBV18 ASSPPVLAGLSTQY
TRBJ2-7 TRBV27 ASSLGFLSTSGRYEQY
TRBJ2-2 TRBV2 ASSVFNTGELF
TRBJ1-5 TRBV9 ASSGGDVDSNQPQH
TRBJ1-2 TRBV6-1 ASSSLVGANYGYT
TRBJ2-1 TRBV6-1 ASSVRTSGQGGGEQF
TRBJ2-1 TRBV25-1 ASSLGDEQF
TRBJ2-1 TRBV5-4 ASSLAPNNEQF
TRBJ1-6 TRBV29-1 SVTETGRNSPLH
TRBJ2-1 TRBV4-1 ASSSTSGGIINEQF
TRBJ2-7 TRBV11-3 ASSLQGTYEQY
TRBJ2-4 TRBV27 ASSFRGGRGRGNIQY
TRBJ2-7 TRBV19 ASSMNAPSEAGSYEQY
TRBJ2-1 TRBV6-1 ASSELSTGFGHNEQF
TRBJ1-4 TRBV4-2 ASSQLRTAANEKLF
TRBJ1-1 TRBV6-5 ASSWTGGLNTEAF
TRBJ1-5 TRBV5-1 ASSWGQGDQPQH
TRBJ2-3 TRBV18 ASSPQRRRSFSSTDTQY
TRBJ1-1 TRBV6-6 ASSPVRTEAF
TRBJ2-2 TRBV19 ASSILAGGATGELF